This is a list of T cell receptor beta chains from one sample in a study of blood T cells in healthy people across ages. TCRdb independently ran MiXCR on the 5' RACE reads; one entry per CDR3 protein. The sample yields about 640,000 distinct CDR3 sequences, under 30% seen once. Material for sequencing was blood. The receptors derive from an elderly woman in good health. CDR3s leave out the opening cysteine and the closing phenylalanine or tryptophan. Each record gives: J gene, V gene, CDR3 protein.

>TRBJ1-2|TRBV11-2
ASSLTARQGVDYGYT
>TRBJ2-5|TRBV10-2
ASSELSQGYGETQY
>TRBJ2-1|TRBV2
ASLLGGSGYNEQF
>TRBJ2-7|TRBV5-1
ASRVEQGGSYEQY
>TRBJ2-3|TRBV4-3
ASSQAGVTTDTQY
>TRBJ1-6|TRBV6-6
ASSYPGTGALPLH
>TRBJ2-3|TRBV6-5
ASSSGGRGITDTQY
>TRBJ1-1|TRBV7-2
ASSLGALNTEAF
>TRBJ2-7|TRBV6-1
ASKLQGSSYEQY
>TRBJ2-7|TRBV12-3/TRBV12-4
ASSFLGGSYEQY
>TRBJ2-1|TRBV24-1
ATSAGLPYNEQF
>TRBJ2-5|TRBV6-1
ASRALETQY
>TRBJ1-6|TRBV6-1
ASREDRSSYNSPLH
>TRBJ2-5|TRBV2
ASGDRRAETQY
>TRBJ2-3|TRBV20-1
SARAPGLAVDTQY
>TRBJ2-1|TRBV7-2
ASSKSGGGHNEQF
>TRBJ2-1|TRBV5-6
ANSPPKNKRSPLTSYNEQF
>TRBJ2-3|TRBV29-1
SVKIANTDTQY
>TRBJ2-5|TRBV5-6
ASSPSSGGLQETQY
>TRBJ1-1|TRBV12-3/TRBV12-4
ASSSPSGGDTEAF
>TRBJ1-4|TRBV5-1
ASSRSQGTNEKLF
>TRBJ1-6|TRBV9
ASRGQFNSPLH
>TRBJ1-5|TRBV20-1
SATGGLEPQH
>TRBJ2-5|TRBV6-1
ASSMTGGETQY
>TRBJ1-2|TRBV20-1
SARATGRSYGYT
>TRBJ2-7|TRBV4-2
ASSQDGSREQY